The 22 T cell receptor beta chains below were found in one sample sequenced in a study of T cell responses to AZD1222 COVID-19 vaccine. Profiling relied on immunoSEQ multiplex PCR, and the TCRdb table lists in-frame clones only, not all of them. The data contain about 56,000 clones, about 86% of them singletons. Sequences were derived from peripheral blood, sampled 28 days after the second AZD1222 dose. All receptors come from an adult who received the AZD1222 COVID-19 vaccine.

This clone has more than one count but fewer than ten. The chain uses TRBV7-9 and TRBJ1-1; 8 nucleotides agree with TRBD1. The V segment lost 6 bases and the J segment 6 bases; nucleotides outside the gene matches: 9. The CDR3 spans 14 residues. Germline V lookup: CDR1 SEHNR, CDR2 FQNEAQ (reference sequence). The CDR3, as DNA: TGTGCCAGCAGGAACGAGGACAGGGTTGCTGAAGCTTTCTTT. Its protein product is CASRNEDRVAEAFF.

The chain joins TRBV6-4 to TRBJ1-2; unclear D gene. CDR3 length: 16 residues. V was shortened by 3 bases and J by 7 bases, with 21 bases between the two germline ends. Germline V CDR1 and CDR2: MRHNA, SNTAGT. The CDR3 protein is CASSEYPGYPLAGYTF. CDR3 sequence (DNA): TGTGCCAGCAGTGAATACCCAGGCTACCCCCTGGCTGGCTACACCTTC.

This rearrangement joins TRBV19 to TRBJ2-3, with unresolved D. The V end was cut by 5 bases, the J end by 2 bases, with 8 bases between. Germline CDR1 reads LNHDA; CDR2 reads SQIVND (reference sequence). There are 13 residues in the CDR3. CDR3 region: CASSVGLTDTQYF. For the CDR3, the DNA is TGTGCCAGTAGTGTAGGCCTCACAGATACGCAGTATTTT.

This sequence joins TRBV2 and TRBJ2-3; 11 bases agree with TRBD1. J gave up 4 bases and V 2 bases, and 5 bases lay outside the gene matches. The CDR3 totals 16 residues. Germline CDR1 and CDR2: SNHLY and FYNNEI. The CDR3 coding sequence is TGTGCCAGCAGTGAAATGGGACAGGGGGGTGCAGATACGCAGTATTTT. It codes for CASSEMGQGGADTQYF.

The chain has TRBV19 and TRBJ1-4, with D possibly TRBD1 on 5 matching bases. Trimming removed 4 bases at V and 5 bases at J, with 14 bases between. Germline V lookup: CDR1 LNHDA, CDR2 SQIVND (reference sequence). The CDR3 runs to 15 residues. The chain's CDR3 is CASSSSGTQNEKLFF. Here the CDR3 DNA reads TGTGCCAGTAGTAGCTCCGGGACCCAAAATGAAAAACTGTTTTTT.

The chain employs TRBV19 and TRBJ2-1; 7 bases match TRBD2. The trim removed 7 bases at V and 0 bases at J, leaving 3 bases unmatched. Germline V CDR1 and CDR2: LNHDA, SQIVND (reference sequence). The CDR3 runs 14 residues. For the CDR3, the DNA is TGTGCCAGTAAGCGGGAAAGCTCCTACAATGAGCAGTTCTTC. Protein sequence: CASKRESSYNEQFF.

This rearrangement joins TRBV4-3 to TRBJ2-7; no firm D call. Germline values: CDR1 LGHNA, CDR2 YSLEER. V gave up 0 bases and J gave up 4 bases, with 7 bases separating them. The CDR3 covers 13 residues. CDR3 protein: CASSQDRRYEQYF. For the CDR3, the DNA is TGCGCCAGCAGCCAAGATCGCAGGTACGAGCAGTACTTC.

This clone was counted only a few times. The rearrangement joins TRBV3-1 (or the pseudogene TRBV3-2) to TRBJ2-1; D not resolved. This CDR3 contains 12 residues. The V and J ends lost 4 bases and 8 bases respectively, with 9 bases between them. In germline, CDR1 is LGHDT, CDR2 YNNKEL (reference sequence). CDR3: CASSRRADEQFF. The CDR3 DNA reads as TGTGCCAGCAGCCGCCGCGCCGATGAGCAGTTCTTC.

The chain couples TRBV10-3 to TRBJ1-4; 9 bases align to TRBD1. Germline V gives CDR1 ENHRY, CDR2 SYGVKD. J lost 5 bases, V lost 5 bases, and 9 bases had no gene match. The CDR3 covers 16 residues. CDR3 region: CAISRGQGGRNEKLFF. The CDR3, as DNA: TGTGCCATCAGTAGGGGACAGGGAGGGAGAAATGAAAAACTGTTTTTT.

V is TRBV29-1 and J is TRBJ2-1; TRBD2 matches at 10 bases. Germline V gives CDR1 SQVTM, CDR2 ANQGSEA. CDR3 size: 13 residues. V shed 7 bases, J shed 6 bases, and the junction held 6 bases outside the gene matches. Here the CDR3 reads CSAWTSGGNEQFF. CDR3 coding DNA: TGCAGCGCTTGGACTAGCGGAGGCAATGAGCAGTTCTTC.

This rearrangement joins TRBV5-1 to TRBJ2-7; 8 nucleotides line up with TRBD2. V lost 0 bases, J lost 0 bases, and 11 bases stayed unmatched. Germline V gene lookup returns CDR1 SGHRS and CDR2 YFSETQ. This CDR3 comprises 18 residues. Written as DNA, the CDR3 is TGCGCCAGCAGCTTGGCTCCTCTGGGCGGGGGGTCCTCCTACGAGCAGTACTTC. It codes for CASSLAPLGGGSSYEQYF.

This clone was found once. The gene calls are TRBV10-3 and TRBJ1-2, with a weak D call TRBD1 (5 bases). Trimming took off 2 bases at V and 7 bases at J, with 20 bases between the two ends. Germline CDR1 is ENHRY and CDR2 is SYGVKD. The CDR3 covers 16 residues. CDR3 in DNA: TGTGCCATCAGTGAGCCTGTCGGTGGGAGGGGATCTGGCTACACCTTC. This gives the protein CAISEPVGGRGSGYTF.

This clone has a handful of counts. The chain has TRBV1 and TRBJ2-3; TRBD2 is the table's D call and was not checked against the DNA. TRBV1 is termed a pseudogene. CDR3 length: 15 residues. The CDR3 coding sequence is TGCACCAGCAGCCGGACTAGCGGGGGGACAGATACGCAGTATTTT. Protein: CTSSRTSGGTDTQYF.

The chain couples TRBV21-1 to TRBJ2-7; the table gives TRBD2 as D, unverified against the DNA. TRBV21-1 counts as a pseudogene. The CDR3 loop spans 15 amino acids. This CDR3 is CASSKSEETGDEQYF. The DNA of the CDR3 is TGTGCCAGCAGCAAATCGGAGGAGACGGGAGACGAGCAGTACTTC.

The rearrangement joins TRBV10-3 to TRBJ2-7; 10 nucleotides match TRBD2. The germline gives CDR1 ENHRY, CDR2 SYGVKD. After removal of 7 bases from V and 3 bases from J, the junction contained 3 bases not matched to a gene. The CDR3 contains 13 residues. CDR3: CAIMASGGYEQYF. The CDR3 DNA follows: TGTGCCATCATGGCTAGCGGGGGCTACGAGCAGTACTTC.

The chain employs TRBV5-1 and TRBJ1-4, with TRBD1 matching over 9 bases. Germline V CDR1 and CDR2: SGHRS, YFSETQ. The CDR3 is 15 amino acids. The V gene end was trimmed by 2 bases and the J gene end by 8 bases; junction bases not matched to a gene: 7. CDR3 nucleotides: TGCGCCAGCAGCTTTACAGGGGGCGCTAGGGAAAAACTGTTTTTT. This translates into CASSFTGGAREKLFF.

The chain carries TRBV5-1 and TRBJ1-2; D not certain. CDR3 length: 13 residues. Germline-derived CDR1 and CDR2 are SGHRS and YFSETQ. V was shortened by 0 bases and J by 4 bases, with 7 bases between the two germline ends. The CDR3 loop is CASSLVPAYGYTF. The CDR3 DNA reads as TGCGCCAGCAGCTTGGTCCCAGCCTATGGCTACACCTTC.

The chain is built from TRBV10-2 and TRBJ2-3; D is unresolved. V lost 3 bases to trimming and J lost 1 base, with 5 bases between them. Germline V lookup: CDR1 WSHSY, CDR2 SAAADI. The CDR3 has 13 residues. The CDR3 sequence: CASSDVGTDTQYF. DNA of the CDR3: TGCGCCAGCAGTGATGTGGGCACAGATACGCAGTATTTT.

The gene calls are TRBV11-3 and TRBJ2-2; D not resolved. The V gene's germline CDR1 is SGHNT and CDR2 YENEEA. V was clipped by 6 bases and J by 6 bases, with 8 bases between them. This CDR3 contains 12 residues. The DNA for the CDR3 is TGTGCCAGCAGATCACCACCCGGGGAGCTGTTTTTT. Translating it yields CASRSPPGELFF.

The V gene is TRBV5-1, the J gene TRBJ1-2; D remains unclear. Trimming shortened V by 1 base and J by 8 bases, and 18 bases separated the two germline ends. The CDR3 runs to 15 residues. Germline values: CDR1 SGHRS, CDR2 YFSETQ. In nucleotides, the CDR3 is TGCGCCAGCAGCTTGTCCGGATCAGCCGTTCGGGGCTACACCTTC. It yields the protein CASSLSGSAVRGYTF. Drawing the rest from reference TRBV5-1 and TRBJ1-2, the complete variable domain is KAGVTQTPRYLIKTRGQQVTLSCSPISGHRSVSWYQQTPGQGLQFLFEYFSETQRNKGNFPGRFSGRQFSNSRSEMNVSTLELGDSALYLCASSLSGSAVRGYTFGSGTRLTVV.

This rearrangement joins TRBV18 to TRBJ2-7; D might be TRBD1 or TRBD2, each matching 5 bases. The ends were cut back, 5 bases at V and 7 bases at J, with 15 bases in the middle. This CDR3 is 13 amino acids long. In germline, CDR1 is KGHSH, CDR2 LQKENI. In DNA form, the CDR3 reads TGTGCCAGCTCAAGGGACCCTCGTCAAGAGCAGTACTTC. Amino acids: CASSRDPRQEQYF.

The chain has TRBV5-6 and TRBJ2-7, with TRBD1 matching over 7 bases. Per germline, CDR1 SGHDT and CDR2 YYEEEE. J gave up 3 bases and V 2 bases, and 8 bases lay outside the gene matches. The CDR3 runs to 15 residues. In nucleotides, the CDR3 is TGTGCCAGCAGCTTCCGGGACAGACCTTTCTACGAGCAGTACTTC. This sequence encodes CASSFRDRPFYEQYF.